This T cell receptor beta chain was sequenced during a study of blood T cell repertoires in COVID-19. Overall study: Nucleic acid was either cDNA or gDNA, and it came from T cells, B-cell-depleted T cells, or PBMCs.

Clinical history as reported by participants underpinned cohort assignment. The length of the CDR3 is 16 residues. From germline, CDR1 is MDHEN and CDR2 SYDVKM. Trimming left V 5 bases short and J 3 bases short, with 17 bases between. The data were produced by immunoSEQ multiplex PCR, yet TCRdb's version contains in-frame clones alone and is incomplete. The table shows some 460,000 clones, with 70% to 90% occurring only once. Sequencing was done on a sample of PBMCs or T cells enriched from blood (not recorded which). The J gene is TRBJ2-1, the V gene TRBV28, with D perhaps matching TRBD1 (5 bases). This TCR came from a woman aged 18-30 years with acute COVID-19. DNA of the CDR3: TGTGCCAGCAGTCCCCGACAGACGAATTTCTACAATGAGCAGTTCTTC. Amino acid sequence: CASSPRQTNFYNEQFF.